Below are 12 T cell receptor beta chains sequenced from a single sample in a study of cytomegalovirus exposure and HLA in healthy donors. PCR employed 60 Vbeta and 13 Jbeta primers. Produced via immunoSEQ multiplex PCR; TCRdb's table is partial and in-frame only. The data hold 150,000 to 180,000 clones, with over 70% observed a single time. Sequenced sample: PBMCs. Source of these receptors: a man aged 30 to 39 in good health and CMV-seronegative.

CDR3 nucleotide sequence: TGTGCCAGCAGTTACTCGATAGCGGGGGGGCGTGGTGAGCAGTTCTTC. Translation gives CASSYSIAGGRGEQFF. The V call is TRBV6-5, the J call TRBJ2-1; 11 bases line up with TRBD2. The V and J ends lost 0 bases and 9 bases, in that order; junction bases with no gene match: 7. The CDR3 loop spans 16 amino acids. Germline assignment: CDR1 MNHEY and CDR2 SVGAGI.

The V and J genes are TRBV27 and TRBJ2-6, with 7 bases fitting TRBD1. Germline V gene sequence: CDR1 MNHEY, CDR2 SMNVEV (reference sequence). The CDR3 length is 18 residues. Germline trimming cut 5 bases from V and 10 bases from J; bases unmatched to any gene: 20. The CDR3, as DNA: TGTGCCAGCAGTCCCAGACAGGGTAGTCTCTGGGTAGGTAACGTCCTGACTTTC. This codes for CASSPRQGSLWVGNVLTF.

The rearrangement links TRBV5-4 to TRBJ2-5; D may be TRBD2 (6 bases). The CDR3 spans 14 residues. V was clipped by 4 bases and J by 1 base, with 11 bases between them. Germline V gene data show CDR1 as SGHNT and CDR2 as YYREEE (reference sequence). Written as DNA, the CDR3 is TGTGCCAGCAGCCCTGACGGGGGCCAAGAGACCCAGTACTTC. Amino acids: CASSPDGGQETQYF.

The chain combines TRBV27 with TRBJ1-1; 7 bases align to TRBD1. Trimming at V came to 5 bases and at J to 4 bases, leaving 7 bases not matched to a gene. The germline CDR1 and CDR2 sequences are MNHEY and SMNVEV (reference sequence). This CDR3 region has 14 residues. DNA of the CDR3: TGTGCCAGCAGTCTGGGAACAGGGGTCACTGAAGCTTTCTTT. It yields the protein CASSLGTGVTEAFF.

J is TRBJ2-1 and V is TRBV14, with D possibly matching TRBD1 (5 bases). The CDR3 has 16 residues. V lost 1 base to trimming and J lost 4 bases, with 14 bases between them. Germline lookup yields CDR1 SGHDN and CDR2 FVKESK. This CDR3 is CASSQGTTGRYNEQFF. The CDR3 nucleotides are TGTGCCAGCAGCCAAGGGACCACAGGACGGTACAATGAGCAGTTCTTC.

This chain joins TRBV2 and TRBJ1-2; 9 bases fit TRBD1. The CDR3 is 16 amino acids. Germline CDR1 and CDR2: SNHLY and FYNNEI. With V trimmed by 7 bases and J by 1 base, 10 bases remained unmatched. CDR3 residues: CASKGVGQGLNYGYTF. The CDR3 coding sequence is TGTGCCAGCAAGGGGGTCGGACAGGGGCTTAACTATGGCTACACCTTC.

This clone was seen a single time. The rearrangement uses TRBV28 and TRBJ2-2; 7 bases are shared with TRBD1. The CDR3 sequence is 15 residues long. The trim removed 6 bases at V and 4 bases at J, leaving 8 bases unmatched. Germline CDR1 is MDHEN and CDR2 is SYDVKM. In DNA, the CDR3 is TGTGCCAGCAGAGACAGGGCCCGCGGCACCGGGGAGCTGTTTTTT. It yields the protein CASRDRARGTGELFF.

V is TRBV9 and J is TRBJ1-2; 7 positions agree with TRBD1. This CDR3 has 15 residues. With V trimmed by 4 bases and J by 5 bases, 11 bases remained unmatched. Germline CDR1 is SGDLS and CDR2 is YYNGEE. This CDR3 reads CASSITQGDGYGYTF. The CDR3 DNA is TGTGCCAGCAGCATCACGCAGGGGGATGGATATGGCTACACCTTC.

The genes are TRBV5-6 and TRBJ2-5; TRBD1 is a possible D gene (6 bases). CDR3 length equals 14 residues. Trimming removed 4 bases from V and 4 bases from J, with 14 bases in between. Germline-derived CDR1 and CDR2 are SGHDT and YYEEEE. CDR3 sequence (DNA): TGTGCCAGCAGCCCGGACAGTTCGGCAGAGACCCAGTACTTC. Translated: CASSPDSSAETQYF.

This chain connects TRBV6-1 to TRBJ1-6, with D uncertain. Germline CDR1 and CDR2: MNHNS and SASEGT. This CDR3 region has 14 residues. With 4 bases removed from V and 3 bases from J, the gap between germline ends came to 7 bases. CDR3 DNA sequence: TGTGCCAGCAGTGGCCGGGACTATAATTCACCCCTCCACTTT. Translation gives CASSGRDYNSPLHF.

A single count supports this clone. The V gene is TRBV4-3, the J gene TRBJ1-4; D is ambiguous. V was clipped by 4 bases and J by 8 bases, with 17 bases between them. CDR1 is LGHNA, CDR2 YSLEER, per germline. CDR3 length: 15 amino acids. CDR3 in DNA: TGCGCCAGCAGCCCCCAGACGTCTCCTAGCGAAAAACTGTTTTTT. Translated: CASSPQTSPSEKLFF.

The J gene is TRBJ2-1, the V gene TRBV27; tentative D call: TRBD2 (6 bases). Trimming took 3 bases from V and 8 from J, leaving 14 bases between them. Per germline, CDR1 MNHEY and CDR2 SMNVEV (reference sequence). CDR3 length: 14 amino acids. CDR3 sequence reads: CASSLGGNIDEQFF. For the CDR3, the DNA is TGTGCCAGCAGTTTGGGGGGTAATATAGATGAGCAGTTCTTC.